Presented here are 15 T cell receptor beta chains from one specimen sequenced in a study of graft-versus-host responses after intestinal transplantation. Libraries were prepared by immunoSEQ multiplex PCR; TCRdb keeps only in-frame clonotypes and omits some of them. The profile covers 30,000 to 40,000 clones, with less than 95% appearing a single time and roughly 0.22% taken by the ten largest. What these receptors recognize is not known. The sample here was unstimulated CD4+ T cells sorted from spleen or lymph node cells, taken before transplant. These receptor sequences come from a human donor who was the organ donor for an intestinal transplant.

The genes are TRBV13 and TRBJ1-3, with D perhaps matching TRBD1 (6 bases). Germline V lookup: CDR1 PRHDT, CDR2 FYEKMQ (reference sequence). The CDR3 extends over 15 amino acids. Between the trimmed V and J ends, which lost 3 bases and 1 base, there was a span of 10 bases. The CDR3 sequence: CASSFGRGSGNTIYF. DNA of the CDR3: TGTGCCAGCAGCTTCGGCAGGGGTTCTGGAAACACCATATATTTT.

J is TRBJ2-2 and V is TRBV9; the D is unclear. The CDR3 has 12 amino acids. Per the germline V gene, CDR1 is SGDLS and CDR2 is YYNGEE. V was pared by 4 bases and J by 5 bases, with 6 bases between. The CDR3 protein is CASSIVTGELFF. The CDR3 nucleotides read TGTGCCAGCAGCATAGTTACCGGGGAGCTGTTTTTT.

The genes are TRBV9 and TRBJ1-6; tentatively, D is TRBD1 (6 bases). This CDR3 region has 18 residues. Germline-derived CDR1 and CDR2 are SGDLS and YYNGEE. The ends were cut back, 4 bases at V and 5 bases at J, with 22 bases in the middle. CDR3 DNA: TGTGCCAGCAGCCTCCTCCCCGGGGGCCGATCAAATAATTCACCCCTCCACTTT. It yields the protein CASSLLPGGRSNNSPLHF.

The CDR3 spells CASSPQARGKLFF. The CDR3, as DNA: TGTGCCAGCAGTCCACAGGCTAGGGGAAAACTGTTTTTT. The V and J genes are TRBV6-1 and TRBJ1-4; D is perhaps TRBD1 (5 bases). This CDR3 has 13 amino acids. V lost 5 bases, J lost 10 bases, and 14 bases lay in between. Germline CDR1 MNHNS, CDR2 SASEGT.

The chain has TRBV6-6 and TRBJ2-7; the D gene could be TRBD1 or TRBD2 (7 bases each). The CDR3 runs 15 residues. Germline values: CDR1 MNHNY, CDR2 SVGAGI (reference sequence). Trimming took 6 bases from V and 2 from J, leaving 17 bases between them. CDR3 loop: CASSPQGGSPYEQYF. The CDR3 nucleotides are TGTGCCAGCAGCCCCCAGGGGGGGAGCCCCTACGAGCAGTACTTC.

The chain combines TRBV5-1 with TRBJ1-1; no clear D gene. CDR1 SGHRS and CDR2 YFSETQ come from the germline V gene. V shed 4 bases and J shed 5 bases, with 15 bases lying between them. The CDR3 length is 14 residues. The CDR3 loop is CASSGVDVRTEAFF. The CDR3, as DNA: TGCGCCAGCAGCGGGGTGGACGTTCGGACTGAAGCTTTCTTT.

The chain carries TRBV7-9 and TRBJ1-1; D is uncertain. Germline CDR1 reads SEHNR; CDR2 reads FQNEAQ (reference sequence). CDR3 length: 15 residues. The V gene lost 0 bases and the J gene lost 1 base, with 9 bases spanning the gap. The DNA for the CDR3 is TGTGCCAGCAGCTTAGCGGACCGGAAGAACACTGAAGCTTTCTTT. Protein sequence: CASSLADRKNTEAFF. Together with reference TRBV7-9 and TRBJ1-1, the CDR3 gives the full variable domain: DTGVSQNPRHKITKRGQNVTFRCDPISEHNRLYWYRQTLGQGPEFLTYFQNEAQLEKSRLLSDRFSAERPKGSFSTLEIQRTEQGDSAMYLCASSLADRKNTEAFFGQGTRLTVV.

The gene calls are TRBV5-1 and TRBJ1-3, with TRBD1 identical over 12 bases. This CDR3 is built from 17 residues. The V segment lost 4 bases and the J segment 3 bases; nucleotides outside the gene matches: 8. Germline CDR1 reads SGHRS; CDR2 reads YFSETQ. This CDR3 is CASSMGTGGIGGNTIYF. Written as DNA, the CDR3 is TGCGCCAGCAGCATGGGGACAGGGGGCATAGGTGGAAACACCATATATTTT.

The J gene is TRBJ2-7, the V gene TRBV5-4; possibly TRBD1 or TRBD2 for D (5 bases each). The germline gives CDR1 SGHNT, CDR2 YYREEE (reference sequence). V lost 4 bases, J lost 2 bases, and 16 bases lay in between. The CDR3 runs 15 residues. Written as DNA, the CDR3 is TGTGCCAGCAGCGGAATCGGGACGGCGGCCTACGAGCAGTACTTC. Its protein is CASSGIGTAAYEQYF.

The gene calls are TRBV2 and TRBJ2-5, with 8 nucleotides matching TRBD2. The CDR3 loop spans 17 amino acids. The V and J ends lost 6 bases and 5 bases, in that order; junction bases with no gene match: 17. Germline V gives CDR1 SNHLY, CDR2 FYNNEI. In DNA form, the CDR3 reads TGTGCCAGCAGCCCCTCTGGCGGGGGGCCTTTTGGTGAGACCCAGTACTTC. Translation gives CASSPSGGGPFGETQYF. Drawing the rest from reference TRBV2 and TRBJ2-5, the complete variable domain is EPEVTQTPSHQVTQMGQEVILRCVPISNHLYFYWYRQILGQKVEFLVSFYNNEISEKSEIFDDQFSVERPDGSNFTLKIRSTKLEDSAMYFCASSPSGGGPFGETQYFGPGTRLLVL.

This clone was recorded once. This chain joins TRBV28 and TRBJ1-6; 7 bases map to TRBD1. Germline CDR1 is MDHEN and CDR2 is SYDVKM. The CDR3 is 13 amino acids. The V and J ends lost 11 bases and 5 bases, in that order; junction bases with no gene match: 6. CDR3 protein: CAQQRGHNSPLHF. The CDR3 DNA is TGTGCCCAGCAGAGGGGGCATAATTCACCCCTCCACTTT.

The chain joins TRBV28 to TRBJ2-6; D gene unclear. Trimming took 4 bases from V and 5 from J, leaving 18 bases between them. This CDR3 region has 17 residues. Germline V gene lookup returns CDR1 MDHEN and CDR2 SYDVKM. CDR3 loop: CASSSHGPLTRANVLTF. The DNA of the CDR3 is TGTGCCAGCAGTTCCCACGGGCCTCTGACGCGGGCCAACGTCCTGACTTTC.

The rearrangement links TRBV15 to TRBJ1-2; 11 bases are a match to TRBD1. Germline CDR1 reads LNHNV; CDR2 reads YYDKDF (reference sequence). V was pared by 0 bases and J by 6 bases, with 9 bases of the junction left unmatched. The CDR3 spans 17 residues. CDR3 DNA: TGTGCCACCAGCAGAGAGGGGGACAGGGGGTATAGGGATGGCTACACCTTC. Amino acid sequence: CATSREGDRGYRDGYTF.

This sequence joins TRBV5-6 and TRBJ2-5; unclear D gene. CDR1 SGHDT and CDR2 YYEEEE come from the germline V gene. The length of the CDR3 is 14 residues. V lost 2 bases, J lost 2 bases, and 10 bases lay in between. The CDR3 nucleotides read TGTGCCAGCAGCTTCGGAGCAGGACAAGAGACCCAGTACTTC. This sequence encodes CASSFGAGQETQYF.

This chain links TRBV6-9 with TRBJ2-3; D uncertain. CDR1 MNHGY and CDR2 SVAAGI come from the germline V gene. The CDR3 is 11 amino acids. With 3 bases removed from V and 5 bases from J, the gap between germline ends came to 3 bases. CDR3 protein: CASSYVDTQYF. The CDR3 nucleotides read TGTGCCAGCAGTTACGTAGATACGCAGTATTTT.